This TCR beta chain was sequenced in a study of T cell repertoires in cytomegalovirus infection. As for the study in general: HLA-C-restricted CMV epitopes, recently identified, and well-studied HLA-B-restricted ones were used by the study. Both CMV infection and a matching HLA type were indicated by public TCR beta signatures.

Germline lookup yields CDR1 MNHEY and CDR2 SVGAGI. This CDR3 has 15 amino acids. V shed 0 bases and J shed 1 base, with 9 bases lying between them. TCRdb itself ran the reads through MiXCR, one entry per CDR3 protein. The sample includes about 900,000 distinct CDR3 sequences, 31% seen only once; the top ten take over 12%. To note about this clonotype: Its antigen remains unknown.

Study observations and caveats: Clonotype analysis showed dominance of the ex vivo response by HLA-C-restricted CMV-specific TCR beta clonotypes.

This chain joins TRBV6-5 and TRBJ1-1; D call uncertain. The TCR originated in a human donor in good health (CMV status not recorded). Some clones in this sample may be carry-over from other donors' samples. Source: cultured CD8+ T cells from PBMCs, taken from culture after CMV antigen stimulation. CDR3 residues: CASSYSRWANTEAFF. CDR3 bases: TGTGCCAGCAGTTACTCGAGATGGGCGAACACTGAAGCTTTCTTT.